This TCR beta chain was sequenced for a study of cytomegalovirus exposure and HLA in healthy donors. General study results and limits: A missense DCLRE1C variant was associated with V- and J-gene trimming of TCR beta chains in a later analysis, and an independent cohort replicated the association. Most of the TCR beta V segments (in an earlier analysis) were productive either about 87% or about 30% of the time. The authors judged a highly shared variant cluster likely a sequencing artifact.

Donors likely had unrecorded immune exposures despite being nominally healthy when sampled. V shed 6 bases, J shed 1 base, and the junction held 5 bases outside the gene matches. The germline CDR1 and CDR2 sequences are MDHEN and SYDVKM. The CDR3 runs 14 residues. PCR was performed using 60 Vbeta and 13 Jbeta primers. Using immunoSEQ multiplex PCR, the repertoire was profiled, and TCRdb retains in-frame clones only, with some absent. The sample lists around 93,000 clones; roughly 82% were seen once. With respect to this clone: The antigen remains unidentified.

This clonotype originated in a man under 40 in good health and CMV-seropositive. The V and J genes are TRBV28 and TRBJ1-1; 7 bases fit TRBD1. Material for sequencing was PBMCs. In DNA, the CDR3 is TGTGCCAGCAGGGCCGCAGGGGGGAACACTGAAGCTTTCTTT. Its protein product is CASRAAGGNTEAFF.